This is a list of T cell receptor beta chains from one sample in a study of CD8 T cells in ankylosing spondylitis. TCRdb recomputed calls from the 5' RACE reads with MiXCR, one row per CDR3 protein. The table has around 90,000 distinct CDR3 sequences, 27% seen once. Sequenced input: blood, either unsorted or a sorted T cell fraction (not recorded which). The receptor set was obtained from a male donor with ankylosing spondylitis or in good health (not recorded which). The CDR3 runs from the conserved cysteine through the conserved F or W. D genes are given only for firm matches. The listing skips clone size in some rows; elsewhere it reads once, few, many or a size class.

J gene,clone size,V gene,D gene,CDR3 DNA,CDR3 protein
TRBJ2-7,NA,TRBV20-1,NA,TGCAGTGCTAGAGCCCCAACCGGGCAGGCCTACGAGCAGTACTTC,CSARAPTGQAYEQYF
TRBJ1-3,few,TRBV24-1,NA,TGTGCCACCCGCGGTGGGTCCGGAAACACCATATATTTT,CATRGGSGNTIYF
TRBJ2-3,NA,TRBV5-1,NA,TGCGCCAGCAGCTTAAGAACCATGGGGGGCGCAGATACGCAGTATTTT,CASSLRTMGGADTQYF
TRBJ2-7,few,TRBV20-1,TRBD2,TGCAGTGCTCGGCCGCTGACTAGCGTCCTCTACGAGCAGTACTTC,CSARPLTSVLYEQYF
TRBJ2-1,NA,TRBV20-1,NA,TGCAGTGCTCCCCCGCGGAGCGTGCCCGACGGGGAGCAGTTCTTC,CSAPPRSVPDGEQFF
TRBJ2-5,few,TRBV15,NA,TGTGCCACCGCCGTGGGCCAAGAGACCCAGTACTTC,CATAVGQETQYF
TRBJ2-1,NA,TRBV20-1,TRBD2,TGCAGTCCGTCTGGGGGGGTGACATACAATGAGCAGTTCTTC,CSPSGGVTYNEQFF
TRBJ2-3,many,TRBV28,NA,TGTGCCAGCAGTTCGCCGGACGATCGGGGTACGCAGTATTTT,CASSSPDDRGTQYF
TRBJ2-2,few,TRBV6-1,NA,TGTGCCAGCAGTGGTATAGGCAGGGAGCTGTTTTTT,CASSGIGRELFF
TRBJ1-1,NA,TRBV29-1,NA,TGCAGCGTTGAAGCCGCGTCCGCGGCTGAAGCTTTCTTT,CSVEAASAAEAFF
TRBJ1-3,NA,TRBV5-1,TRBD1,TGCGCCAGCAGCGCTACGACAGGGTATGGAAACACCATATATTTT,CASSATTGYGNTIYF
TRBJ2-1,few,TRBV29-1,TRBD2,TGCAGCGTTGTAGGGACTAGAGACAACAATGAGCAGTTCTTC,CSVVGTRDNNEQFF
TRBJ2-3,NA,TRBV27,NA,TGTGCCAGCAGCCCAAGGACGGCTTACACAGATACGCAGTATTTT,CASSPRTAYTDTQYF
TRBJ1-4,NA,TRBV5-1,TRBD1,TGCGCCAGCAGCTTGGCCCCGGACAGGAGGAGAGAAAAACTGTTTTTT,CASSLAPDRRREKLFF
TRBJ1-5,many,TRBV7-9,TRBD1,TGTGCCAGCAGCCCCTCAGGGGGCGGGAAGGGACAGCCCCAGCATTTT,CASSPSGGGKGQPQHF
TRBJ2-3,NA,TRBV7-2,TRBD2,TGTGCCAGCAGCCCTCGAGCGGGGGGCGACACAGATACGCAGTATTTT,CASSPRAGGDTDTQYF
TRBJ1-5,few,TRBV7-3,NA,TGTGCCAGCAGCTTAGACTATAATCAGCCCCAGCATTTT,CASSLDYNQPQHF
TRBJ1-1,few,TRBV18,TRBD1,TGTGCCAGCTTACTGGACAGGGGGGCCTCCATGAACACTGAAGCTTTCTTT,CASLLDRGASMNTEAFF
TRBJ2-3,NA,TRBV20-1,TRBD2,TGCAGTGCTAGAGTCGCGAGCGGGAGCTGGAGCACAGATACGCAGTATTTT,CSARVASGSWSTDTQYF
TRBJ2-1,few,TRBV9,TRBD2,TGTGCCAGCAGCGTAGCGGGGGGGCCCAATGAGCAGTTCTTC,CASSVAGGPNEQFF
TRBJ1-1,few,TRBV7-8,NA,TGTGCCAGCAGCTTAGGCTCAAACACTGAAGCTTTCTTT,CASSLGSNTEAFF